The entry below describes one T cell receptor beta chain. Antigen specificity is unknown. V lost 1 base and J 1 base, leaving 11 bases between the germline ends. This CDR3 is built from 15 residues. CDR1 LNHDA and CDR2 SQIVND come from the germline V gene (reference sequence). The data belong to a study of T cell responses to AZD1222 COVID-19 vaccine. Overall study results and limits: Nearly half of the spike-specific TCRs reportedly recognize variant regions that carry no mutations. Only 5 to 7 AZD1222 recipients were seropositive at baseline. Donors were chiefly white British, with a greater number of females, and clonal diversity was perhaps underestimated.

Assay used: immunoSEQ multiplex PCR; TCRdb lists only in-frame clones, some missing. The sample consists of approximately 89,000 clones, about 90% of them appearing once. The TCR sequence derives from an adult who received the AZD1222 COVID-19 vaccine. The sample consisted of peripheral blood, taken 28 days after the second AZD1222 dose. The V gene is TRBV19, the J gene TRBJ2-7, with unresolved D. DNA for the CDR3: TGTGCCAGTAGTATAGTTCATGACGGATCCTACGAGCAGTACTTC. Amino acids: CASSIVHDGSYEQYF.